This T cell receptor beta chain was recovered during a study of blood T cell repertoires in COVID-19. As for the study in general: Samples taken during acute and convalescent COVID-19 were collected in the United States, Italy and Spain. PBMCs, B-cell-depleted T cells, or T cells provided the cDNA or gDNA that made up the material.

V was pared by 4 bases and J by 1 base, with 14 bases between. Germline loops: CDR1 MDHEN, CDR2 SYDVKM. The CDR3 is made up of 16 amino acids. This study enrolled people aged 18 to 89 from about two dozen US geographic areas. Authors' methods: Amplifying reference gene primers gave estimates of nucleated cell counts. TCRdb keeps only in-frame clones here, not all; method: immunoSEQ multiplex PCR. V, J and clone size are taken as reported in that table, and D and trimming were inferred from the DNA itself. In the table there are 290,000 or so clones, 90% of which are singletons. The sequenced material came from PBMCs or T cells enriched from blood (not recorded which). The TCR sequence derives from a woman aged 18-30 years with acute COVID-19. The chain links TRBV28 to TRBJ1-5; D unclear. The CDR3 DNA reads TGTGCCAGCAGTTCGGACTCGGACGGGAGCAATCAGCCCCAGCATTTT. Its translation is CASSSDSDGSNQPQHF.